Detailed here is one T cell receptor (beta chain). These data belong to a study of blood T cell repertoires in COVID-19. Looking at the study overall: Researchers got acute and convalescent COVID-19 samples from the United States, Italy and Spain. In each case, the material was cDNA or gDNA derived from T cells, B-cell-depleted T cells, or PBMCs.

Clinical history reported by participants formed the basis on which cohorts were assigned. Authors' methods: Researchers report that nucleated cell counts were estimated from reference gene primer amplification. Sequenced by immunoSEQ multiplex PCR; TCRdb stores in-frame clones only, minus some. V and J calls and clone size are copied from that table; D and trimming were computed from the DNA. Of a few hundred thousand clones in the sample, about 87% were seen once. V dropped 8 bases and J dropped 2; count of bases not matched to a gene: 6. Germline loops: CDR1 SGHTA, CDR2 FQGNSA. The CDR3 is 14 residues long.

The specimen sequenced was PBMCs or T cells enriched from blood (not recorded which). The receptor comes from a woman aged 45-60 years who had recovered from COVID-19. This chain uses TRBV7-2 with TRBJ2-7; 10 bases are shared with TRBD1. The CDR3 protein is CASGRDRGPYEQYF. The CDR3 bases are TGTGCCAGCGGAAGGGACAGGGGTCCCTACGAGCAGTACTTC.